The 31 T cell receptor beta chains presented below share a single source sample, sequenced in a study of radiotherapy plus CTLA-4 blockade in lung cancer. Repertoires were generated with immunoSEQ multiplex PCR, while TCRdb's copy carries only in-frame clones and drops some. The table records over 85,000 clones, about four fifths of them present only once. This sample comprised peripheral blood, obtained from a patient treated with radiotherapy plus ipilimumab. The receptors come from a human donor with non-small cell lung cancer who had a partial response to radiotherapy plus ipilimumab. Some clones in this sample may be carry-over from other donors' samples.

The genes are TRBV6-1 and TRBJ1-6, with D hard to call. Trimming cost V 2 bases and J 1 base, with 12 bases left between them. The CDR3 totals 17 residues. Germline V gene lookup returns CDR1 MNHNS and CDR2 SASEGT. This CDR3 reads CASSESRLRSYNSPLHF. As DNA, the CDR3 is TGTGCCAGCAGTGAATCCAGGTTGAGATCCTATAATTCACCCCTCCACTTT.

This rearrangement joins TRBV6-6 to TRBJ2-3; D call uncertain. The CDR3 runs 13 residues. In germline, CDR1 is MNHNY, CDR2 SVGAGI (reference sequence). Between the trimmed V and J ends, which lost 6 bases and 0 bases, there was a span of 7 bases. The CDR3 DNA reads as TGTGCCAGCAGAGTGACTAGCACAGATACGCAGTATTTT. It yields the protein CASRVTSTDTQYF.

This clone was seen more than once but under ten times. V is TRBV4-1 and J is TRBJ1-3; possible D gene TRBD1, 6 bases. Germline V gene data show CDR1 as MGHRA and CDR2 as YSYEKL. V gave up 5 bases and J gave up 4 bases, with 12 bases separating them. This CDR3 has 14 residues. As DNA, the CDR3 is TGCGCCAGCAGCAACACAGGGCCGGGAAACACCATATATTTT. It yields the protein CASSNTGPGNTIYF.

This clone was seen a handful of times. V gene TRBV5-1 combines with J gene TRBJ2-5, with 11 bases that match TRBD2. Germline CDR1 and CDR2: SGHRS and YFSETQ. This CDR3 spans 17 amino acids. The V gene end was trimmed by 0 bases and the J gene end by 2 bases; junction bases not matched to a gene: 6. CDR3 nucleotides: TGCGCCAGCAGCTTGGAGATTAGGACTAGCGGGCAAGAGACCCAGTACTTC. Protein sequence: CASSLEIRTSGQETQYF.

The V and J genes are TRBV4-2 and TRBJ2-1, with 11 nucleotides matching TRBD2. CDR1 LGHNA and CDR2 YNFKEQ come from the germline V gene. The V and J ends lost 0 bases and 4 bases, in that order; junction bases with no gene match: 5. This CDR3 has 17 amino acids. Here the CDR3 DNA reads TGTGCCAGCAGCCAAGATCTAGCGGGGGGCCGATACAATGAGCAGTTCTTC. Translating it yields CASSQDLAGGRYNEQFF.

The table lists this clone with a count of one. The genes are TRBV7-2 and TRBJ2-2, with D possibly matching TRBD2 (6 bases). Germline V gives CDR1 SGHTA, CDR2 FQGNSA. V lost 0 bases and J lost 7, with 15 bases in between. The CDR3 loop spans 16 amino acids. DNA of the CDR3: TGTGCCAGCAGCTTAGCGCACGGGAGCGTGGGCGGGGAGCTGTTTTTT. This gives the protein CASSLAHGSVGGELFF.

J is TRBJ1-1 and V is TRBV7-2; no reliable D call. In germline, CDR1 is SGHTA, CDR2 FQGNSA. Trimming removed 1 base from V and 2 bases from J, with 11 bases in between. The CDR3 is 15 residues long. The CDR3 nucleotides read TGTGCCAGCAGCTTAGGTGTACAGATAAACACTGAAGCTTTCTTT. This gives the protein CASSLGVQINTEAFF.

This sequence joins TRBV11-2 and TRBJ2-3, with D perhaps matching TRBD1 (6 bases). The CDR3 contains 14 residues. V lost 7 bases and J lost 5, with 16 bases in between. CDR1 SGHAT and CDR2 FQNNGV come from the germline V gene. The CDR3 here is CASTNRARGDTQYF. DNA for the CDR3: TGTGCCAGCACCAACAGGGCCCGGGGAGATACGCAGTATTTT.

The chain combines TRBV7-8 with TRBJ2-1, with TRBD2 identical over 8 bases. Germline assignment: CDR1 SGHVS and CDR2 FQNEAQ. CDR3 length: 15 residues. Trimming took 3 bases from V and 0 from J; bases not matched to a gene: 1. The CDR3 loop reads CASSFTSGSYNEQFF. In DNA form, the CDR3 reads TGTGCCAGCAGCTTCACTAGCGGCTCCTACAATGAGCAGTTCTTC. Full variable domain (missing parts from reference TRBV7-8 and TRBJ2-1): GAGVSQSPRYKVAKRGQDVALRCDPISGHVSLFWYQQALGQGPEFLTYFQNEAQLDKSGLPSDRFFAERPEGSVSTLKIQRTQQEDSAVYLCASSFTSGSYNEQFFGPGTRLTVL.

The chain couples TRBV19 to TRBJ1-1, with TRBD1 identical over 9 bases. The V gene end was trimmed by 3 bases and the J gene end by 4 bases; junction bases not matched to a gene: 0. Germline V gene data show CDR1 as LNHDA and CDR2 as SQIVND (reference sequence). The CDR3 loop spans 13 amino acids. CDR3: CASSMDRGTEAFF. In DNA, the CDR3 is TGTGCCAGTAGTATGGACAGGGGCACTGAAGCTTTCTTT. Full variable domain (missing parts from reference TRBV19 and TRBJ1-1): DGGITQSPKYLFRKEGQNVTLSCEQNLNHDAMYWYRQDPGQGLRLIYYSQIVNDFQKGDIAEGYSVSREKKESFPLTVTSAQKNPTAFYLCASSMDRGTEAFFGQGTRLTVV.

The chain is built from TRBV5-4 and TRBJ1-1; 7 nucleotides agree with TRBD1. This CDR3 comprises 14 residues. Germline V gene sequence: CDR1 SGHNT, CDR2 YYREEE (reference sequence). The junction had 5 bases not matched to a gene; V was cut back by 1 base and J by 5 bases. CDR3: CASSLRSGGTEAFF. In nucleotides, the CDR3 is TGTGCCAGCAGCTTGCGGTCAGGGGGGACTGAAGCTTTCTTT.

The chain links TRBV6-6 to TRBJ2-5, with 7 bases fitting TRBD1. The J call could be wrong; TRBJ2-7 is a better fit for the DNA end. Germline CDR1 reads MNHNY; CDR2 reads SVGAGI (reference sequence). The CDR3 loop spans 14 amino acids. CDR3 amino acids: CASSYLGQSYEQYF. The CDR3 DNA follows: TGTGCCAGCAGTTACTTGGGACAGAGCTACGAGCAGTACTTC.

The V and J genes are TRBV7-8 and TRBJ2-1; 10 bases line up with TRBD1. Germline values: CDR1 SGHVS, CDR2 FQNEAQ. CDR3 length: 17 residues. With V trimmed by 8 bases and J by 5 bases, 15 bases remained unmatched. The CDR3 protein is CASGRQGAVTYNNEQFF. The DNA of the CDR3 is TGTGCCAGCGGAAGACAGGGGGCCGTCACATATAACAATGAGCAGTTCTTC. The full variable domain, in which reference TRBV7-8 and TRBJ2-1 provide the parts outside the CDR3, is GAGVSQSPRYKVAKRGQDVALRCDPISGHVSLFWYQQALGQGPEFLTYFQNEAQLDKSGLPSDRFFAERPEGSVSTLKIQRTQQEDSAVYLCASGRQGAVTYNNEQFFGPGTRLTVL.

V usage is TRBV29-1 and J usage is TRBJ2-3; 10 nucleotides align to TRBD1. Trimming at V came to 3 bases and at J to 4 bases, leaving 4 bases not matched to a gene. Germline values: CDR1 SQVTM, CDR2 ANQGSEA. The CDR3 covers 14 residues. The CDR3 spells CSVDPGTGADTQYF. In DNA form, the CDR3 reads TGCAGCGTTGATCCTGGGACAGGGGCAGATACGCAGTATTTT.

The chain uses TRBV5-5 and TRBJ2-2; TRBD1 matches 7 bases. CDR3 size: 16 residues. Germline V lookup: CDR1 SGHKS, CDR2 YYEKEE (reference sequence). V lost 7 bases and J lost 5; bases outside the gene matches: 14. This CDR3 is CASSNTPTGSTGELFF. DNA of the CDR3: TGTGCCAGCTCCAATACTCCGACAGGGTCGACCGGGGAGCTGTTTTTT.

This chain links TRBV4-3 with TRBJ2-1; tentatively, D is TRBD1 (6 bases). This CDR3 spans 17 amino acids. V was cut by 4 bases and J by 4 bases, with 20 bases left in between. Germline V lookup: CDR1 LGHNA, CDR2 YSLEER. The CDR3: CASSPVLVGAGYNEQFF. The CDR3 nucleotides are TGCGCCAGCAGCCCAGTCTTGGTGGGGGCGGGTTACAATGAGCAGTTCTTC.

The chain carries TRBV5-8 and TRBJ1-5; D possibly corresponds to TRBD1 (6 bases). Trimming took 1 base from V and 7 from J, leaving 15 bases between them. The CDR3 sequence is 15 residues long. Per the germline V gene, CDR1 is SGHTS and CDR2 is YDEGEE. This CDR3 is CASSLSPNRVQPQHF. The CDR3 DNA sequence: TGTGCCAGCAGCTTGTCACCAAACAGGGTCCAGCCCCAGCATTTT.

V gene TRBV4-2 combines with J gene TRBJ2-7, with D possibly TRBD1 on 5 matching bases. CDR1 and CDR2 (germline): LGHNA, YNFKEQ. With 0 bases removed from V and 1 base from J, the gap between germline ends came to 13 bases. The CDR3 extends over 16 amino acids. For the CDR3, the DNA is TGTGCCAGCAGCCAAGATTCCGCAGGGTGGTCCTACGAGCAGTACTTC. It yields the protein CASSQDSAGWSYEQYF.

This clone is a singleton in its sample. The sample has other DNA sequences that encode this CDR3 too. The chain is built from TRBV7-2 and TRBJ1-1; D is unclear. V was clipped by 6 bases and J by 8 bases, with 22 bases between them. Germline-derived CDR1 and CDR2 are SGHTA and FQGNSA. There are 15 residues in the CDR3. CDR3 sequence: CASRPQAQSSLEAFF. Written as DNA, the CDR3 is TGTGCCAGCAGACCTCAGGCCCAGAGTAGTCTCGAAGCTTTCTTT.

J is TRBJ2-7 and V is TRBV4-2; 9 nucleotides agree with TRBD1. The CDR3 spans 16 residues. CDR1 is LGHNA and CDR2 is YNFKEQ in the germline V gene. The junction had 3 bases not matched to a gene; V was cut back by 0 bases and J by 0 bases. In DNA form, the CDR3 reads TGTGCCAGCAGCCAAGACCCGGGACAGGGCTCCTACGAGCAGTACTTC. Translated: CASSQDPGQGSYEQYF.

This clone came up once. The chain recombines TRBV30 with TRBJ2-7; 7 bases match TRBD1. The CDR3 is 11 residues long. Germline V gives CDR1 GTSNPN, CDR2 SVGIG (reference sequence). J gave up 4 bases and V 8 bases, and 5 bases lay outside the gene matches. For the CDR3, the DNA is TGTGCCGGGGACAGAATTTACGAGCAGTACTTC. It encodes CAGDRIYEQYF.

The rearrangement uses TRBV27 and TRBJ2-5; 8 nucleotides line up with TRBD2. Gene TRBJ2-7 matches the end of the DNA better, so the J call may be wrong. This CDR3 is built from 16 residues. Germline V gene sequence: CDR1 MNHEY, CDR2 SMNVEV (reference sequence). The CDR3 loop is CASRGGWGSGSHEQYF. In DNA, the CDR3 is TGTGCCAGCAGAGGGGGTTGGGGGAGCGGGAGCCACGAGCAGTACTTC.

This clone appeared a few times. The chain employs TRBV18 and TRBJ2-3, with 7 bases that match TRBD1. CDR3 size: 16 residues. With 4 bases clipped from V and 0 bases from J, the junction kept 7 bases outside the gene matches. Germline V lookup: CDR1 KGHSH, CDR2 LQKENI. This chain's CDR3 is CASSLTGDSSTDTQYF. CDR3 bases: TGTGCCAGCTCACTGACTGGGGACAGTAGCACAGATACGCAGTATTTT.

The rearrangement joins TRBV14 to TRBJ2-5; D remains ambiguous. The germline V gene encodes CDR1 SGHDN and CDR2 FVKESK. The CDR3 is 13 residues long. The V end lost 2 bases, the J end lost 3 bases, and 7 bases lay between the germline ends. The CDR3 spells CASSQNREETQYF. CDR3 coding DNA: TGTGCCAGCAGCCAAAATAGAGAAGAGACCCAGTACTTC.

This chain joins TRBV18 and TRBJ2-5; 9 bases fit TRBD1. The length of the CDR3 is 15 residues. In germline, CDR1 is KGHSH, CDR2 LQKENI. V gave up 4 bases and J gave up 4 bases; unmatched junction bases: 7. CDR3 nucleotides: TGTGCCAGCTCACAGGGACAGGGATGGTCAGAGACCCAGTACTTC. Translating gives CASSQGQGWSETQYF.

V usage is TRBV4-3 and J usage is TRBJ2-7, with D maybe TRBD2 (5 bases). The V end was cut by 1 base, the J end by 3 bases, with 16 bases between. This CDR3 is built from 16 residues. Germline values: CDR1 LGHNA, CDR2 YSLEER. The chain's CDR3 is CASSQASAGRGYEQYF. The DNA for the CDR3 is TGCGCCAGCAGCCAAGCGTCGGCGGGTAGAGGCTACGAGCAGTACTTC.

The chain recombines TRBV29-1 with TRBJ2-2; D uncertain. The V gene lost 4 bases and the J gene lost 7 bases, with 10 bases spanning the gap. The CDR3 extends over 12 amino acids. CDR1 and CDR2 (germline): SQVTM, ANQGSEA. The CDR3 reads CSVVDPRGELFF. As DNA, the CDR3 is TGCAGCGTTGTAGACCCCCGCGGGGAGCTGTTTTTT.

The genes are TRBV5-1 and TRBJ2-1; D is unresolved. In germline, CDR1 is SGHRS, CDR2 YFSETQ. V dropped 7 bases and J dropped 5 bases, with 7 bases sitting between them. The CDR3 runs 11 residues. This CDR3 is CASAVNNEQFF. CDR3 DNA: TGCGCCAGCGCGGTGAACAATGAGCAGTTCTTC. The whole variable domain, remainder taken from reference TRBV5-1 and TRBJ2-1, is KAGVTQTPRYLIKTRGQQVTLSCSPISGHRSVSWYQQTPGQGLQFLFEYFSETQRNKGNFPGRFSGRQFSNSRSEMNVSTLELGDSALYLCASAVNNEQFFGPGTRLTVL.

The rearrangement joins TRBV7-9 to TRBJ2-2, with 7 bases aligning to TRBD2. This CDR3 has 14 residues. Germline lookup yields CDR1 SEHNR and CDR2 FQNEAQ (reference sequence). Trimming took 5 bases from V and 6 from J; bases not matched to a gene: 6. The CDR3, as DNA: TGTGCCAGCAGCGCCGGGGGGTATGCCGGGGAGCTGTTTTTT. Translating gives CASSAGGYAGELFF.

The genes are TRBV6-1 and TRBJ2-7; D might be TRBD2 (6 bases). Trimming stripped 3 bases from V and 3 bases from J, with 15 bases between. The CDR3 runs 15 residues. Per the germline V gene, CDR1 is MNHNS and CDR2 is SASEGT. CDR3 sequence reads: CASSDSGRNLYEQYF. CDR3 coding DNA: TGTGCCAGCAGTGATAGCGGCCGAAACCTCTACGAGCAGTACTTC.

The chain couples TRBV27 to TRBJ2-3; 7 bases are a match to TRBD1. This CDR3 has 13 residues. Germline CDR1 and CDR2: MNHEY and SMNVEV (reference sequence). V shed 6 bases and J 4 bases; nucleotides not matched to a gene: 4. Here the CDR3 reads CASRLGGPDTQYF. The CDR3 DNA is TGTGCCAGCAGATTAGGGGGCCCAGATACGCAGTATTTT.